These 11 T cell receptor beta chains came from one sample sequenced in a study of blood T cell repertoires in COVID-19. Some clones are missing from TCRdb's copy, which holds only in-frame ones; the method was immunoSEQ multiplex PCR. The table records hundreds of thousands of clones, about 86% of them present only once. The sample comprised PBMCs or T cells enriched from blood (not recorded which). The origin of the receptors is a woman in her thirties who had been exposed to COVID-19.

For this clone: Other DNA sequences in the sample encode the same CDR3. J is TRBJ1-2 and V is TRBV11-2; the match to TRBD1 covers 7 bases. Germline-derived CDR1 and CDR2 are SGHAT and FQNNGV. CDR3 length: 13 amino acids. J was trimmed by 5 bases and V by 5 bases; bases with no gene match: 5. The CDR3 DNA reads TGTGCCAGCAGCCTGGGACAGCTTTATGGCTACACCTTC. It yields the protein CASSLGQLYGYTF.

This clone was recorded once. The chain links TRBV25-1 to TRBJ1-5; no clear D gene. The CDR3 is 15 residues long. V was clipped by 8 bases and J by 4 bases, with 18 bases between them. CDR1 is MGHDK and CDR2 is SYGVNS in the germline V gene. CDR3 loop: CASDLQVHFNQPQHF. For the CDR3, the DNA is TGTGCCAGCGATCTTCAAGTGCACTTTAATCAGCCCCAGCATTTT.

This clone was counted only a few times. The CDR3 sequence is CASSQGLEPPLEQYF. The CDR3 DNA reads TGTGCCAGCAGCCAAGGACTAGAGCCCCCCCTCGAGCAGTACTTC. The chain links TRBV3-1 (or the pseudogene TRBV3-2) to TRBJ2-7, with a possible D match to TRBD2 (6 bases). V was trimmed by 1 base and J by 6 bases, leaving 16 bases between them. CDR1 LGHDT and CDR2 YNNKEL come from the germline V gene (reference sequence). CDR3 length: 15 amino acids.

The rearrangement links TRBV27 to TRBJ1-1, with D possibly matching TRBD1 (6 bases). Germline CDR1 MNHEY, CDR2 SMNVEV (reference sequence). Trimming removed 5 bases at V and 11 bases at J, with 21 bases between. The CDR3 runs to 14 residues. CDR3 amino acids: CASSPIGATGSAFF. The CDR3 DNA is TGTGCCAGCAGTCCAATAGGCGCCACAGGGAGCGCTTTCTTT.

The genes are TRBV19 and TRBJ1-5, with 11 bases that match TRBD1. Germline CDR1 is LNHDA and CDR2 is SQIVND (reference sequence). The CDR3 spans 16 residues. The ends lost 2 bases at V and 5 bases at J; junction bases unmatched: 5. The CDR3 protein is CASSIMRTGGDQPQHF. For the CDR3, the DNA is TGTGCCAGTAGTATAATGAGGACAGGGGGCGATCAGCCCCAGCATTTT.

This clone was found once. This chain uses TRBV9 with TRBJ2-7; 7 nucleotides align to TRBD1. The CDR3 contains 16 residues. Germline V gene sequence: CDR1 SGDLS, CDR2 YYNGEE. J lost 4 bases, V lost 0 bases, and 10 bases had no gene match. This chain's CDR3 is CASSVVGTTGQYEQYF. CDR3 coding DNA: TGTGCCAGCAGCGTAGTTGGGACGACGGGACAGTACGAGCAGTACTTC.

The CDR3 spells CASGGQGMSRDTQYF. Here the CDR3 DNA reads TGTGCCAGCGGAGGACAGGGGATGTCGAGAGATACGCAGTATTTT. The gene calls are TRBV6-5 and TRBJ2-3, with 9 bases that match TRBD1. The trim removed 8 bases at V and 5 bases at J, leaving 11 bases unmatched. Germline V gives CDR1 MNHEY, CDR2 SVGAGI. The CDR3 runs 15 residues.

The chain couples TRBV19 to TRBJ1-2; the D gene is possibly TRBD1 (6 bases). This CDR3 has 12 residues. V dropped 2 bases and J dropped 12 bases, with 13 bases sitting between them. The V gene's germline CDR1 is LNHDA and CDR2 SQIVND (reference sequence). The CDR3 DNA sequence: TGTGCCAGTAGTATATCGACAGGTGTCCACACCTTC. Its protein product is CASSISTGVHTF.

This clone was observed a handful of times. This sequence joins TRBV11-2 and TRBJ2-7, with D tentatively TRBD1 (6 bases). The CDR3 has 14 residues. Germline V gene sequence: CDR1 SGHAT, CDR2 FQNNGV. V shed 4 bases and J shed 10 bases, with 20 bases lying between them. DNA for the CDR3: TGTGCCAGCAGCTCACCGGGACAAAGAAGGCAACAGTACTTC. It is translated as CASSSPGQRRQQYF.

The V gene is TRBV29-1, the J gene TRBJ1-1; the match to TRBD1 covers 8 bases. From germline, CDR1 is SQVTM and CDR2 ANQGSEA. The CDR3 covers 17 residues. With 5 bases clipped from V and 0 bases from J, the junction kept 14 bases outside the gene matches. CDR3 amino acids: CSVLRLVTGGLNTEAFF. Written as DNA, the CDR3 is TGCAGCGTTCTTCGCCTAGTTACAGGGGGTTTGAACACTGAAGCTTTCTTT.

The chain joins TRBV30 to TRBJ2-5; D remains unclear. This CDR3 contains 12 residues. Trimming took off 4 bases at V and 2 bases at J, with 8 bases between the two ends. The germline V gene encodes CDR1 GTSNPN and CDR2 SVGIG (reference sequence). The chain's CDR3 is CAWTETQETQYF. The CDR3 DNA is TGTGCCTGGACGGAGACTCAAGAGACCCAGTACTTC. The full variable domain, rest sourced from reference TRBV30 and TRBJ2-5, is SQTIHQWPATLVQPVGSPLSLECTVEGTSNPNLYWYRQAAGRGLQLLFYSVGIGQISSEVPQNLSASRPQDRQFILSSKKLLLSDSGFYLCAWTETQETQYFGPGTRLLVL.